Presented here are 11 T cell receptor beta chains from one specimen sequenced in a study of identifying expanded T cells in peripheral blood. Repertoires were generated with immunoSEQ multiplex PCR, while TCRdb's copy carries only in-frame clones and drops some. The table lists approximately 110,000 clones, about 87% of them singletons, with 7.5% to 9.5% in the top ten. Sample: blood. These receptors all stem from a person aged 18-70 years in good health.

This clone occurred once. The rearrangement joins TRBV7-2 to TRBJ1-2; D is ambiguous. The CDR3 totals 12 residues. CDR1 and CDR2 (germline): SGHTA, FQGNSA. The V gene lost 7 bases and the J gene lost 8 bases, with 14 bases spanning the gap. CDR3 amino acids: CASIVPGLGYTF. The DNA of the CDR3 is TGTGCCAGCATCGTCCCGGGGTTGGGCTACACCTTC.

The chain uses TRBV7-9 and TRBJ1-5; D is possibly TRBD1 (5 bases). CDR3 size: 15 residues. Germline V gene lookup returns CDR1 SEHNR and CDR2 FQNEAQ (reference sequence). Trimming left V 5 bases short and J 2 bases short, with 13 bases between. The chain's CDR3 is CASSPAGRGNQPQHF. The CDR3 DNA reads as TGTGCCAGCAGCCCCGCGGGCAGGGGCAATCAGCCCCAGCATTTT.

This clone was detected once. The chain recombines TRBV7-2 with TRBJ2-1; a possible D gene is TRBD2 (6 bases). The CDR3 contains 15 residues. Trimming removed 2 bases from V and 4 bases from J, with 12 bases in between. Germline lookup yields CDR1 SGHTA and CDR2 FQGNSA. As DNA, the CDR3 is TGTGCCAGCAGCTTACCAGGTGGGGGGTACAATGAGCAGTTCTTC. It codes for CASSLPGGGYNEQFF.

The rearrangement uses TRBV19 and TRBJ2-5; maybe TRBD2 (5 bases). This CDR3 spans 13 amino acids. With 8 bases removed from V and 5 bases from J, the gap between germline ends came to 15 bases. The germline V gene has CDR1 LNHDA and CDR2 SQIVND (reference sequence). CDR3 region: CASSSTRGETQYF. DNA of the CDR3: TGTGCCAGTTCCTCGACACGCGGGGAGACCCAGTACTTC.

This chain connects TRBV10-3 to TRBJ2-2; D unclear. Germline lookup yields CDR1 ENHRY and CDR2 SYGVKD. The CDR3 totals 14 residues. V lost 1 base to trimming and J lost 2 bases, with 5 bases between them. Written as DNA, the CDR3 is TGTGCCATCAGTGAGTACGACAACACCGGGGAGCTGTTTTTT. Its translation is CAISEYDNTGELFF.

This clone came up a few times. The CDR3 reads CASSLVLNTEAFF. The CDR3 coding sequence is TGTGCCAGCAGCTTAGTACTGAACACTGAAGCTTTCTTT. The chain couples TRBV7-9 to TRBJ1-1; no clear D. The CDR3 has 13 residues. V shed 1 base and J shed 0 bases, with 3 bases lying between them. CDR1 is SEHNR, CDR2 FQNEAQ, per germline (reference sequence).

This sequence joins TRBV27 and TRBJ2-7; 8 nucleotides line up with TRBD1. The CDR3 has 13 residues. CDR1 is MNHEY and CDR2 is SMNVEV in the germline V gene (reference sequence). J gave up 9 bases and V 3 bases, and 7 bases lay outside the gene matches. Here the CDR3 reads CASSLGQGAVQYF. The CDR3 bases are TGTGCCAGCAGTTTGGGGCAGGGGGCAGTGCAGTACTTC.

CDR3 residues: CASSYVAEGEQFF. Written as DNA, the CDR3 is TGTGCCAGCAGTTACGTGGCGGAGGGTGAGCAGTTCTTC. The J gene is TRBJ2-1, the V gene TRBV6-5; TRBD2 is a possible D gene (6 bases). CDR1 and CDR2 (germline): MNHEY, SVGAGI. V lost 2 bases and J lost 9, with 11 bases in between. This CDR3 contains 13 residues.

The chain links TRBV6-5 to TRBJ1-2; 8 bases align to TRBD1. Germline V gene data show CDR1 as MNHEY and CDR2 as SVGAGI. V shed 6 bases and J 7 bases; nucleotides not matched to a gene: 4. This CDR3 is built from 12 residues. CDR3 DNA: TGTGCCAGCAGACCTACAGGGGGTGGCTACACCTTC. Encoded protein: CASRPTGGGYTF.

V usage is TRBV5-1 and J usage is TRBJ2-3; 12 nucleotides line up with TRBD2. Per the germline V gene, CDR1 is SGHRS and CDR2 is YFSETQ. Unmatched junction bases numbered 7, after V lost 0 bases and J lost 5 bases. This CDR3 comprises 17 residues. The CDR3 bases are TGCGCCAGCAGCTTGGAAGGTCTAGCGGGGGGGAGAGATACGCAGTATTTT. Translation gives CASSLEGLAGGRDTQYF.

The chain links TRBV23-1 to TRBJ2-1, with D possibly being TRBD1 (6 bases). TRBV23-1 is designated an ORF whose function remains uncertain. This CDR3 comprises 15 residues. V lost 0 bases and J lost 6, with 12 bases in between. CDR3 sequence reads: CASSQSNGQINEQFF. In nucleotides, the CDR3 is TGCGCCAGCAGTCAATCGAATGGACAGATCAATGAGCAGTTCTTC.